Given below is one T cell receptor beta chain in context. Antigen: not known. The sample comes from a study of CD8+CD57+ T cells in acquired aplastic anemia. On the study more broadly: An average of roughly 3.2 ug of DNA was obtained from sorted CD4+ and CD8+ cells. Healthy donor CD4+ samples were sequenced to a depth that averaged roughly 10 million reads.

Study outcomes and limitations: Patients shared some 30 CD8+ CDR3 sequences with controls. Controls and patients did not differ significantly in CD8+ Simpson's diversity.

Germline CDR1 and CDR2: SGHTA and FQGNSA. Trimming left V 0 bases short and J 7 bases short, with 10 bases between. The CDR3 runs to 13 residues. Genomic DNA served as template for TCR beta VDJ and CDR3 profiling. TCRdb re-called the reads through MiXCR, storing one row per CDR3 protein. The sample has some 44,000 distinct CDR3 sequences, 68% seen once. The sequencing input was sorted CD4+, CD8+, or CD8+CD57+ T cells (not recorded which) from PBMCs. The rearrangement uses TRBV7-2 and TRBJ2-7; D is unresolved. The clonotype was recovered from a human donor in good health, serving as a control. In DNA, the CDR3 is TGTGCCAGCAGCTTAGCTGGGCTGGGGGAGCAGTACTTC. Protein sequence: CASSLAGLGEQYF.